Given below is one T cell receptor beta chain in context. The antigen is unknown. The data are from a study of shared clonotypes between healthy human individuals. Study-wide background: A donor's plate count was three for CD4 naive and three for CD4 memory; CD8 naive had two and CD8 memory one. Study-wide findings and caveats: Rarefaction showed that sequencing of sorted subsets was incomplete (despite large depth).

Sequencing was at deep level. Sorted-subset replicate PCR reactions were performed with about 200 ng DNA, corresponding to tens of thousands of T cell genomes. Assay used: immunoSEQ multiplex PCR; TCRdb lists only in-frame clones, some missing. Of under 600,000 clones in the sample, around 97% were seen once. CDR3 length: 13 amino acids. Germline V CDR1 and CDR2: MNHEY, SVGAGI. The trim removed 8 bases at V and 5 bases at J, leaving 8 bases unmatched. This clonotype was obtained from a woman between 25 and 40 years old in good health. V gene TRBV6-5 combines with J gene TRBJ2-7, with 8 positions matching TRBD2. Specimen: naive CD4+ T cells sorted from blood. Subset described: CD45RA+ positively selected. The chain's CDR3 is CASLQAGGNEQYF. The CDR3 coding sequence is TGTGCCAGCCTCCAGGCGGGAGGAAACGAGCAGTACTTC.